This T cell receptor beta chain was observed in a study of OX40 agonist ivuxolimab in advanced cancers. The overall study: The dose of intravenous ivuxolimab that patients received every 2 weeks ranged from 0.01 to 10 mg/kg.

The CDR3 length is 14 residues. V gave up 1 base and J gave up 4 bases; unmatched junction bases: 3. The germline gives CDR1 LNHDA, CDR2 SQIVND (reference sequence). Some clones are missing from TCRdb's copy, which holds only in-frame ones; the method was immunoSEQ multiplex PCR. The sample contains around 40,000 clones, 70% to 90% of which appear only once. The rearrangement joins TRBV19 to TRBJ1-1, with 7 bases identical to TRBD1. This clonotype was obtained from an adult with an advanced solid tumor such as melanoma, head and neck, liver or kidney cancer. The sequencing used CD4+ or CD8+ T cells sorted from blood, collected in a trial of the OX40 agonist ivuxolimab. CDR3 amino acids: CASSIGNRGTEAFF. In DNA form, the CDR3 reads TGTGCCAGTAGTATAGGCAACAGGGGCACTGAAGCTTTCTTT.